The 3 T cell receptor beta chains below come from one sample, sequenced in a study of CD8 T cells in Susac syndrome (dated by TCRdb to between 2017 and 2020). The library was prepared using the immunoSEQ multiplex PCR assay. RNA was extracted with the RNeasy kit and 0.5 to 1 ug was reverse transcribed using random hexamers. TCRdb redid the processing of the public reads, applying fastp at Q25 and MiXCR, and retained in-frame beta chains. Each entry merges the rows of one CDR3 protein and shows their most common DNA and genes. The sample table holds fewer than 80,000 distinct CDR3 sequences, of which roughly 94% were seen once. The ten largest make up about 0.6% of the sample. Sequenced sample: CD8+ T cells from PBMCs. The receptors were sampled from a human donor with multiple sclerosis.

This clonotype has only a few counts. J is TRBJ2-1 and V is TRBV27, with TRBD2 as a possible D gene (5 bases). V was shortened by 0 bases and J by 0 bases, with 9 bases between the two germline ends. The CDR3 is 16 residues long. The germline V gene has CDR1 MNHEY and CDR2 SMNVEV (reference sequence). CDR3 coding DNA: TGTGCCAGCAGTTTATCAGGCGGAGGCTCCTACAATGAGCAGTTCTTC. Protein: CASSLSGGGSYNEQFF.

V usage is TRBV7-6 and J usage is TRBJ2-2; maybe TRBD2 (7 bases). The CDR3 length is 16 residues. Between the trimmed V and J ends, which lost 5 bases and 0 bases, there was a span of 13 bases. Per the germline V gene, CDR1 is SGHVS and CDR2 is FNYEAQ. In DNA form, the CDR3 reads TGTGCCAGCAGCCCCCTGGGGGGGCCGAACACCGGGGAGCTGTTTTTT. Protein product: CASSPLGGPNTGELFF.

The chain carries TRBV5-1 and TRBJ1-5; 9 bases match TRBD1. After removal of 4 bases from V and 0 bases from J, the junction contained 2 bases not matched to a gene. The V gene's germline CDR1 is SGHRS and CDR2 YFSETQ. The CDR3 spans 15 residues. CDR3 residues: CASSPTGGSNQPQHF. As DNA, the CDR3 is TGCGCCAGCAGCCCGACAGGGGGTAGCAATCAGCCCCAGCATTTT.